What follows are 9 T cell receptor beta chains derived from one specimen sequenced in a study of T cell changes during pregnancy in multiple sclerosis. Sequenced by immunoSEQ multiplex PCR; TCRdb stores in-frame clones only, minus some. The sample lists about 36,000 clones; approximately 89% were seen once. The sample in question was CD8+ T cells from peripheral blood mononuclear cells, obtained in the third trimester of pregnancy. Receptors were obtained from a female donor with multiple sclerosis, enrolled in a pregnancy study.

The J gene is TRBJ1-1, the V gene TRBV16, with TRBD1 matching 8 bases. V gave up 3 bases and J gave up 1 base; unmatched junction bases: 4. This CDR3 contains 15 residues. The germline CDR1 and CDR2 sequences are KGHSY and FQNENV. In nucleotides, the CDR3 is TGTGCCAGCAGCCATTCCGGACAGGGGAACACTGAAGCTTTCTTT. It specifies CASSHSGQGNTEAFF.

The gene calls are TRBV27 and TRBJ2-1; perhaps TRBD1 as D (5 bases). The CDR3 totals 16 residues. The germline V gene has CDR1 MNHEY and CDR2 SMNVEV (reference sequence). The germline V and J ends were trimmed by 7 bases and 4 bases, with 20 bases remaining between them. The CDR3 DNA sequence: TGTGCCAGCACCATTGGGCCGTCGTGGACATACAATGAGCAGTTCTTC. Its translation is CASTIGPSWTYNEQFF.

The table lists this clone with a few counts. V and J are TRBV6-1 and TRBJ1-1; TRBD1 is a possible D gene (6 bases). CDR1 MNHNS and CDR2 SASEGT come from the germline V gene. Between the trimmed V and J ends, which lost 3 bases and 11 bases, there was a span of 19 bases. The CDR3 contains 14 residues. This CDR3 reads CASSETQGTRDAFF. The DNA for the CDR3 is TGTGCCAGCAGTGAGACCCAGGGGACCAGGGACGCTTTCTTT.

The chain has TRBV4-3 and TRBJ2-7; 7 nucleotides match TRBD1. Germline-derived CDR1 and CDR2 are LGHNA and YSLEER. The ends lost 1 base at V and 2 bases at J; junction bases unmatched: 5. CDR3 length: 15 amino acids. The CDR3 nucleotides are TGCGCCAGCAGCCAAGGGAGACAGGGCCCCTACGAGCAGTACTTC. It specifies CASSQGRQGPYEQYF.

The chain joins TRBV5-1 to TRBJ2-3, with 14 bases lining up with TRBD2. The CDR3 covers 17 residues. Trimming removed 5 bases from V and 2 bases from J; junction bases left unmatched: 7. Germline lookup yields CDR1 SGHRS and CDR2 YFSETQ. The CDR3 loop is CASRPGLAGGLTDTQYF. CDR3 sequence (DNA): TGCGCCAGCAGGCCCGGACTAGCGGGAGGCCTCACAGATACGCAGTATTTT.

In the case of this clone: Mismatch with germline at one junction end may stem from a read error. The chain carries TRBV5-5 and TRBJ2-2; perhaps TRBD2 as D (5 bases). The CDR3 is 15 residues long. Germline values: CDR1 SGHKS, CDR2 YYEKEE (reference sequence). CDR3 amino acids: CASSLYRDSTGELFF. DNA for the CDR3: TGCGCCAGCAGCCTCTATCGGGATAGCACCGGGGAGCTGTTTTTT.

This rearrangement joins TRBV30 to TRBJ2-3, with TRBD1 as a possible D gene (5 bases). Germline V CDR1 and CDR2: GTSNPN, SVGIG (reference sequence). V gave up 5 bases and J gave up 2 bases, with 14 bases separating them. CDR3 length: 14 residues. DNA for the CDR3: TGTGCCTGGGTGGAAGGGGTCACCACAGATACGCAGTATTTT. This encodes CAWVEGVTTDTQYF.

The CDR3 protein is CASSLEVSLAGNEQFF. CDR3 sequence (DNA): TGTGCCAGCAGCTTAGAAGTTAGCCTAGCGGGCAATGAGCAGTTCTTC. The chain links TRBV7-9 to TRBJ2-1; 8 positions match TRBD2. Per germline, CDR1 SEHNR and CDR2 FQNEAQ (reference sequence). V shed 1 base and J 6 bases; nucleotides not matched to a gene: 8. The CDR3 has 16 residues.

The rearrangement joins TRBV27 to TRBJ1-1; TRBD1 aligns across 7 bases. The germline gives CDR1 MNHEY, CDR2 SMNVEV (reference sequence). V shed 5 bases, J shed 5 bases, and the junction held 11 bases outside the gene matches. CDR3 length equals 15 residues. The CDR3: CASSEIYRGGTEAFF. DNA of the CDR3: TGTGCCAGCAGTGAAATATACAGGGGAGGAACTGAAGCTTTCTTT.